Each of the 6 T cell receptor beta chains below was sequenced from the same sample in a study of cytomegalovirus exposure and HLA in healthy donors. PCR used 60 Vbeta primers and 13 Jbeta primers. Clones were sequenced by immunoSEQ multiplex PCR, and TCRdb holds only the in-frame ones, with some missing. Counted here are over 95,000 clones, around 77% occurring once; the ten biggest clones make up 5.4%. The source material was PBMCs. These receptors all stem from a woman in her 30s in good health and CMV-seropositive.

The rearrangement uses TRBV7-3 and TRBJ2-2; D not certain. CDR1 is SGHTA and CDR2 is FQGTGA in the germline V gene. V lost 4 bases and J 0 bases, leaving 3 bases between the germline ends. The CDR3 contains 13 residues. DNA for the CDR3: TGTGCCAGCAGCTCGTCGAACACCGGGGAGCTGTTTTTT. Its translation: CASSSSNTGELFF.

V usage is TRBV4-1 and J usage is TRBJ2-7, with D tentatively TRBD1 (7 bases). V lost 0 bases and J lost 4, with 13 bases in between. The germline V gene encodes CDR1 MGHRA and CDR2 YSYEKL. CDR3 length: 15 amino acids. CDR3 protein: CASSQDARGVYEQYF. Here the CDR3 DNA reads TGCGCCAGCAGCCAAGATGCCAGGGGGGTATACGAGCAGTACTTC.

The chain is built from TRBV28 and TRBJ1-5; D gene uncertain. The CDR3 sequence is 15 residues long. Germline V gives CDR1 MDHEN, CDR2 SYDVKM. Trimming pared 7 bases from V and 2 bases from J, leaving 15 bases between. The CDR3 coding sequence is TGTGCCAGCATTGAGAGGGTCGATCGCAATCAGCCCCAGCATTTT. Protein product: CASIERVDRNQPQHF.

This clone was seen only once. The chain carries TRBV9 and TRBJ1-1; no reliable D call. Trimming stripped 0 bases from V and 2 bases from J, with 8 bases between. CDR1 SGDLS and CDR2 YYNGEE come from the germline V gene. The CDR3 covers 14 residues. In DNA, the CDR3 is TGTGCCAGCAGCGTAGTCCCAGAAAACACTGAAGCTTTCTTT. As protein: CASSVVPENTEAFF.

The CDR3 here is CASRKGQGVEKLFF. DNA of the CDR3: TGTGCCAGCAGAAAAGGACAGGGGGTCGAAAAACTGTTTTTT. The chain joins TRBV2 to TRBJ1-4, with 10 bases that match TRBD1. The CDR3 totals 14 residues. In germline, CDR1 is SNHLY, CDR2 FYNNEI. After removal of 6 bases from V and 8 bases from J, the junction contained 6 bases not matched to a gene.

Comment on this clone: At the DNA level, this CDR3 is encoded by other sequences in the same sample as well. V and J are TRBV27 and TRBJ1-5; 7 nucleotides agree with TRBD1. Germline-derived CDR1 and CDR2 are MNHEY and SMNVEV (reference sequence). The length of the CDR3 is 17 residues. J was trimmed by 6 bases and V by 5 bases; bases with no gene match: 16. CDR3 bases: TGTGCCAGCAGTCCAAGGTCTGACAGGGAGAAACGTCAGCCCCAGCATTTT. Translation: CASSPRSDREKRQPQHF.